Listed here are 6 T cell receptor beta chains from one sample, sequenced in a study of blood T cell repertoires in COVID-19. Produced via immunoSEQ multiplex PCR; TCRdb's table is partial and in-frame only. The repertoire includes tens of thousands of clones, about 90% of them detected once, and around 13% sits in the top ten. The sample was peripheral blood. The receptor set was obtained from a human donor with active COVID-19. The donor label of this sample is uncertain.

The gene calls are TRBV4-3 and TRBJ1-3; D remains ambiguous. Germline V CDR1 and CDR2: LGHNA, YSLEER. This CDR3 spans 16 amino acids. V was clipped by 0 bases and J by 4 bases, with 13 bases between them. CDR3 in amino acids: CASSQDWTGNGNTIYF. The CDR3 DNA reads as TGCGCCAGCAGCCAAGATTGGACGGGGAACGGAAACACCATATATTTT.

The rearrangement uses TRBV28 and TRBJ2-2; 8 bases map to TRBD1. CDR1 is MDHEN and CDR2 is SYDVKM in the germline V gene. The CDR3 extends over 15 amino acids. V was clipped by 5 bases and J by 5 bases; unmatched bases: 7. CDR3 in amino acids: CASSPPGGRTGELFF. In DNA form, the CDR3 reads TGTGCCAGCAGTCCACCAGGGGGCCGAACCGGGGAGCTGTTTTTT.

The genes are TRBV19 and TRBJ2-7; 10 bases fit TRBD2. CDR1 LNHDA and CDR2 SQIVND come from the germline V gene (reference sequence). Trimming at V came to 3 bases and at J to 6 bases, leaving 11 bases not matched to a gene. The CDR3 length is 16 residues. In nucleotides, the CDR3 is TGTGCCAGTAGTATCACCCTAGCGGGAGACCCCGCCGAGCAGTACTTC. This codes for CASSITLAGDPAEQYF.

The V call is TRBV5-8, the J call TRBJ1-4; D is unclear. Trimming removed 4 bases from V and 0 bases from J, with 7 bases in between. This CDR3 contains 14 residues. Germline loops: CDR1 SGHTS, CDR2 YDEGEE. CDR3: CASSSGATNEKLFF. CDR3 in DNA: TGTGCCAGCAGCAGCGGAGCAACTAATGAAAAACTGTTTTTT.

V gene TRBV13 combines with J gene TRBJ1-2; D unclear. Per the germline V gene, CDR1 is PRHDT and CDR2 is FYEKMQ (reference sequence). The germline V and J ends were trimmed by 4 bases and 8 bases, with 17 bases remaining between them. The CDR3 is 14 residues long. This CDR3 is CASSSGQRHGGYTF. CDR3 nucleotides: TGTGCCAGCAGCTCGGGTCAACGGCATGGAGGCTACACCTTC.

The chain links TRBV4-3 to TRBJ2-7; TRBD1 matches at 9 bases. This CDR3 has 16 residues. V lost 1 base, J lost 1 base, and 5 bases stayed unmatched. Germline CDR1 and CDR2: LGHNA and YSLEER. The CDR3 spells CASSQAGTGLSYEQYF. The CDR3 DNA sequence: TGCGCCAGCAGCCAAGCGGGGACAGGGCTATCCTACGAGCAGTACTTC.